The 8 T cell receptor beta chains presented below share a single source sample, sequenced in a study of CXCR3-negative and CXCR3-positive naive CD8 T cells. Points from the study as a whole: CXCR3-negative naive cells had less hydrophobic TRB CDR3s than did CXCR3-positive naive cells.

The method, 5' RACE with UMI labels, was used to prepare the TRB cDNA libraries. TCRdb reworked the 5' RACE reads into one entry per CDR3 protein, no DNA. The sample shows over 95,000 distinct CDR3 sequences, and 0.36% sits with its ten largest clones. Their recognized antigens are unknown. Source material: naive CXCR3+ CD8+ T cells from blood. Subset defined: CD45RO-CCR7+CD27+CD95- naive CD8+ T cells expressing CXCR3 (TNR3+). The origin of the receptors is a human donor in good health. Some clones in this sample may be carry-over from other donors' samples.

The chain recombines TRBV6-6 with TRBJ1-5. The length of the CDR3 is 17 residues. CDR1 and CDR2 from the germline V gene are MNHNY and SVGAGI (reference sequence). The CDR3 protein is CASSYSSPLYSNQPQHF.

The CDR3 here is CSVFGQGTGELFF. The rearrangement links TRBV29-1 to TRBJ2-2; TCRdb outputs TRBD1, but without DNA this stays unchecked. Germline CDR1 SQVTM, CDR2 ANQGSEA. This CDR3 has 13 residues.

The genes are TRBV4-3 and TRBJ2-3; TCRdb returns TRBD2, unconfirmable since there is no DNA. Germline-derived CDR1 and CDR2 are LGHNA and YSLEER. The CDR3 runs to 16 residues. CDR3 residues: CASSQDSGGAADTQYF.

J is TRBJ2-7 and V is TRBV7-2. Germline V gene sequence: CDR1 SGHTA, CDR2 FQGNSA. The CDR3 contains 12 residues. CDR3 region: CASSLWGYEQYF.

This rearrangement joins TRBV5-1 to TRBJ1-6; TCRdb returns TRBD1, unconfirmable since there is no DNA. This CDR3 is 14 amino acids long. Germline CDR1 and CDR2: SGHRS and YFSETQ. CDR3 amino acids: CAGSPAGKIPPLHF.

CDR3 in amino acids: CSVVGQENIQYF. The rearrangement links TRBV29-1 to TRBJ2-4. The CDR3 extends over 12 amino acids. Germline-derived CDR1 and CDR2 are SQVTM and ANQGSEA.

The chain is built from TRBV4-1 and TRBJ1-1. This CDR3 has 13 residues. Per germline, CDR1 MGHRA and CDR2 YSYEKL. CDR3 residues: CASSQKLNTEAFF.

The V gene is TRBV6-6, the J gene TRBJ2-7; TCRdb's assignment of TRBD1 cannot be checked, as there is no DNA. The CDR3 has 16 amino acids. Germline V gene sequence: CDR1 MNHNY, CDR2 SVGAGI (reference sequence). This CDR3 reads CASSYSMDSFRYEQYF.